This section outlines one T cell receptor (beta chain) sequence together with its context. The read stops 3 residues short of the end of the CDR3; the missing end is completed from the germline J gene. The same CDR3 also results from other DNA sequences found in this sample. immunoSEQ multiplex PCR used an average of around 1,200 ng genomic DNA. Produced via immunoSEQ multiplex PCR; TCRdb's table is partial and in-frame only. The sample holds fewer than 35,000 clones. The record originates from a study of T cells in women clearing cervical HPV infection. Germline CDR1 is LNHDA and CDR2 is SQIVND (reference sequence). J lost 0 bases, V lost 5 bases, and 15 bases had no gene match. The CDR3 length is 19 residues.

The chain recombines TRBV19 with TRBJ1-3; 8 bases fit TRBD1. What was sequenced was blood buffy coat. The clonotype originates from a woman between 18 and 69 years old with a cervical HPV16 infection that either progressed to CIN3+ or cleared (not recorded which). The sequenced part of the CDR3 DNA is TGTGCCAGTAGTCCGCGGACAGGGTCAACCCTCCTCTCTGGAAACACC. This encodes CASSPRTGSTLLSGNT. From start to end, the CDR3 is CASSPRTGSTLLSGNTIYF.